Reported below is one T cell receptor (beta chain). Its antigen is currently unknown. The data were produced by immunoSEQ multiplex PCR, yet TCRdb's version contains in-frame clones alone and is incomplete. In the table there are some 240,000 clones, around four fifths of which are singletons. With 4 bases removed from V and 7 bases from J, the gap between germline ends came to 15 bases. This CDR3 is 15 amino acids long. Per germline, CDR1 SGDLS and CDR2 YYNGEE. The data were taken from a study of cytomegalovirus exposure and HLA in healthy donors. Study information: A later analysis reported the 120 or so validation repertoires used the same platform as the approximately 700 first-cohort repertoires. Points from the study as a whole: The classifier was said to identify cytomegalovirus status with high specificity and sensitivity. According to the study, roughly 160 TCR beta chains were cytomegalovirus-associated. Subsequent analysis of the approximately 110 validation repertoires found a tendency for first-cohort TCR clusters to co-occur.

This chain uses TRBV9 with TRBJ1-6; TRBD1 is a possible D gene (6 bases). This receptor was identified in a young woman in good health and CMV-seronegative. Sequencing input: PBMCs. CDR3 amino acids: CASSPRTALNSPLHF. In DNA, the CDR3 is TGTGCCAGCAGCCCTAGGACAGCCTTAAATTCACCCCTCCACTTT. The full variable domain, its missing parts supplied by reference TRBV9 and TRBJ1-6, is DSGVTQTPKHLITATGQRVTLRCSPRSGDLSVYWYQQSLDQGLQFLIQYYNGEERAKGNILERFSAQQFPDLHSELNLSSLELGDSALYFCASSPRTALNSPLHFGNGTRLTVT.